Reported below is one T cell receptor (beta chain). The sample belongs to a study of blood T cell repertoires in COVID-19. Turning to the study itself: From the United States, Italy and Spain came samples of acute and convalescent COVID-19. The cDNA or gDNA used as material had been derived from T cells, B-cell-depleted T cells, or PBMCs.

The protocol was immunoSEQ multiplex PCR, while the TCRdb copy is restricted to in-frame clones and leaves out a portion. This table holds some 290,000 clones, approximately 91% found once. Germline V gene sequence: CDR1 SGHRS, CDR2 YFSETQ. The CDR3 has 16 residues. J lost 5 bases, V lost 0 bases, and 7 bases had no gene match. The specimen was PBMCs or T cells enriched from blood (not recorded which). This receptor was taken from a woman aged 40 to 49 with acute COVID-19. The chain joins TRBV5-1 to TRBJ2-7; 11 positions match TRBD1. CDR3 amino acids: CASSLAGTGGFNEQYF. In DNA, the CDR3 is TGCGCCAGCAGCTTGGCCGGGACAGGGGGATTCAACGAGCAGTACTTC.